One sample yielded the 4 T cell receptor beta chains listed below, sequenced in a study of CD8 T cells in ankylosing spondylitis. What these receptors recognize is not known. Whole-study results and caveats: Apparently characteristic of ankylosing spondylitis blood was a TCR beta motif (about eight highly homologous variants).

TCRdb redid the calling of the 5' RACE reads with MiXCR, one entry per CDR3 protein. This table has 300,000 to 400,000 distinct CDR3 sequences, around 22% appearing once. Specimen: blood, either unsorted or a sorted T cell fraction (not recorded which). All receptors come from a male donor with ankylosing spondylitis.

The chain joins TRBV20-1 to TRBJ2-3, with 8 bases identical to TRBD1. The trim removed 4 bases at V and 0 bases at J, leaving 12 bases unmatched. Germline V gives CDR1 DFQATT, CDR2 SNEGSKA (reference sequence). The CDR3 sequence is 17 residues long. The CDR3 loop is CSAIRTGPVISTDTQYF. CDR3 bases: TGCAGTGCTATTAGGACAGGGCCAGTGATTAGCACAGATACGCAGTATTTT.

This clonotype was seen just once. V is TRBV4-1 and J is TRBJ2-7; D gene uncertain. The V and J ends lost 4 bases and 2 bases respectively, with 15 bases between them. CDR3 length: 15 amino acids. Germline CDR1 is MGHRA and CDR2 is YSYEKL. In DNA form, the CDR3 reads TGCGCCAGCAGCCGGGTGGGTCAACGAACCTACGAGCAGTACTTC. This sequence encodes CASSRVGQRTYEQYF.

This clonotype has a count of ten or more. This rearrangement joins TRBV5-1 to TRBJ2-3, with D uncertain. The CDR3 runs to 15 residues. Per germline, CDR1 SGHRS and CDR2 YFSETQ. Trimming cost V 1 base and J 3 bases, with 12 bases left between them. This CDR3 reads CASSLSRRGTDTQYF. Written as DNA, the CDR3 is TGCGCCAGCAGCTTGTCCCGGAGAGGAACAGATACGCAGTATTTT.

This clonotype turned up a few times. The V gene is TRBV5-1, the J gene TRBJ2-3; D not certain. CDR3 length equals 15 residues. V was pared by 0 bases and J by 2 bases, with 10 bases between. CDR1 and CDR2 from the germline V gene are SGHRS and YFSETQ. The chain's CDR3 is CASSLAALVTDTQYF. The CDR3 DNA reads TGCGCCAGCAGCTTGGCCGCGCTAGTCACAGATACGCAGTATTTT. The full variable domain, in which reference TRBV5-1 and TRBJ2-3 provide the parts outside the CDR3, is KAGVTQTPRYLIKTRGQQVTLSCSPISGHRSVSWYQQTPGQGLQFLFEYFSETQRNKGNFPGRFSGRQFSNSRSEMNVSTLELGDSALYLCASSLAALVTDTQYFGPGTRLTVL.